This T cell receptor beta chain was sequenced in a study of blood T cell repertoires in COVID-19. Across the whole study: Acute and convalescent COVID-19 specimens originated in the United States, Italy and Spain. T cells, B-cell-depleted T cells, or PBMCs supplied cDNA or gDNA.

Sequencing used immunoSEQ multiplex PCR; TCRdb keeps in-frame clones, though not all of them. This table holds some 260,000 clones, 88% found once. Germline V gives CDR1 LNHDA, CDR2 SQIVND (reference sequence). This CDR3 is 17 amino acids long. With 5 bases clipped from V and 3 bases from J, the junction kept 9 bases outside the gene matches. The source is a human donor in a cohort sampled during active COVID-19. Sequenced input: peripheral blood. The J gene is TRBJ2-3, the V gene TRBV19; 12 positions agree with TRBD2. CDR3 amino acids: CASSSLTSGSRTDTQYF. The CDR3 DNA follows: TGTGCCAGTAGTTCCTTGACTAGCGGGAGTCGGACAGATACGCAGTATTTT.